This T cell receptor beta chain originates from a study of T cells after yellow fever vaccination. CDR1 is SNHLY, CDR2 FYNNEI, per germline. CDR3 size: 12 residues. V lost 6 bases and J lost 6, with 10 bases in between. Overall study results and limits: Overlap between CD4 and CD8 compartments was detected for a small share of clonotypes.

Making TCR cDNA involved 5'RACE template switching, which added UMIs and a universal primer site. Via MiXCR, TCRdb re-called the 5' RACE reads, giving one row per CDR3 protein. The sample lists some 320,000 distinct CDR3 sequences; approximately 10% were seen once. As regards this clonotype: Its antigen is currently unknown.

The sequence came from a man aged 18 to 29 who received the YFV17D yellow fever vaccine. The rearrangement joins TRBV2 to TRBJ2-3; D not certain. Here the sequenced sample was CD4+ T cells sorted from PBMCs, taken 5 days after the yellow fever booster vaccination. The CDR3 is CASSAQMDTQYF. CDR3 bases: TGTGCCAGCAGCGCCCAAATGGATACGCAGTATTTT.